The next 9 T cell receptor beta chains were all read from a single sample in a study of immune evolution from preneoplasia to lung adenocarcinoma. This table comes from immunoSEQ multiplex PCR, and its TCRdb copy is limited to in-frame clones, with some not included. The table has 6,000 to 9,500 clones, 55% to 75% seen once. The specimen was FFPE lung adenocarcinoma in situ tissue. All receptors come from a donor of 70 years or more with lung adenocarcinoma. Some clones in this sample may be carry-over from other donors' samples.

The chain combines TRBV11-3 with TRBJ2-5, with 8 bases aligning to TRBD1. CDR3 length: 13 residues. Unmatched junction bases numbered 2, after V lost 3 bases and J lost 5 bases. The germline gives CDR1 SGHNT, CDR2 YENEEA. The CDR3 coding sequence is TGTGCCAGCAGCTTGGACAGGGCTGAGACCCAGTACTTC. It codes for CASSLDRAETQYF.

CDR3 region: CASSAPTQDYGYTF. The CDR3 nucleotides are TGTGCCAGCAGCGCTCCCACCCAGGACTATGGCTACACCTTC. The rearrangement links TRBV7-9 to TRBJ1-2; D is unclear. Trimming removed 5 bases from V and 3 bases from J, with 13 bases in between. The CDR3 loop spans 14 amino acids. The germline gives CDR1 SEHNR, CDR2 FQNEAQ (reference sequence). The full variable domain, with the rest looked up from reference TRBV7-9 and TRBJ1-2, is DTGVSQNPRHKITKRGQNVTFRCDPISEHNRLYWYRQTLGQGPEFLTYFQNEAQLEKSRLLSDRFSAERPKGSFSTLEIQRTEQGDSAMYLCASSAPTQDYGYTFGSGTRLTVV.

V gene TRBV19 combines with J gene TRBJ2-1; D unclear. The CDR3 is 15 amino acids. The germline V gene has CDR1 LNHDA and CDR2 SQIVND (reference sequence). Trimming took 3 bases from V and 1 from J, leaving 10 bases between them. The CDR3 reads CASSISWLSYNEQFF. CDR3 in DNA: TGTGCCAGTAGTATTTCGTGGTTGTCCTACAATGAGCAGTTCTTC.

This clone is termed large. The chain carries TRBV6-6 and TRBJ1-4, with 7 bases fitting TRBD1. CDR1 is MNHNY and CDR2 is SVGAGI in the germline V gene (reference sequence). The ends lost 4 bases at V and 8 bases at J; junction bases unmatched: 4. This CDR3 has 13 amino acids. CDR3: CASSLGQIEKLFF. The CDR3 nucleotides read TGTGCCAGCAGTTTGGGACAGATCGAAAAACTGTTTTTT.

This chain links TRBV5-4 with TRBJ1-2, with no clear D. Per germline, CDR1 SGHNT and CDR2 YYREEE (reference sequence). The CDR3 sequence is 14 residues long. The ends were cut back, 1 base at V and 2 bases at J, with 9 bases in the middle. CDR3 amino acids: CASSLSQLNYGYTF. CDR3 bases: TGTGCCAGCAGCTTGTCCCAGTTAAACTATGGCTACACCTTC.

The CDR3 protein is CASIYEGRVGAFF. In DNA form, the CDR3 reads TGTGCCAGCATCTACGAGGGAAGGGTCGGAGCTTTCTTT. This chain connects TRBV6-6 to TRBJ1-1; D is unclear. Germline V gives CDR1 MNHNY, CDR2 SVGAGI (reference sequence). V was shortened by 7 bases and J by 10 bases, with 19 bases between the two germline ends. The CDR3 sequence is 13 residues long.

This sequence joins TRBV18 and TRBJ2-7; TRBD1 is a possible D gene (7 bases). This CDR3 is built from 14 residues. CDR1 is KGHSH, CDR2 LQKENI, per germline. Trimming took off 3 bases at V and 5 bases at J, with 14 bases between the two ends. Here the CDR3 DNA reads TGTGCCAGCTCACCGGACCAGGGGGGTAACGAGCAGTACTTC. As protein: CASSPDQGGNEQYF.

V usage is TRBV27 and J usage is TRBJ1-5; D might be TRBD1 (6 bases). Germline values: CDR1 MNHEY, CDR2 SMNVEV (reference sequence). V lost 5 bases and J lost 5, with 10 bases in between. This CDR3 spans 13 amino acids. CDR3 region: CASSQTGYQPQHF. CDR3 sequence (DNA): TGTGCCAGCAGTCAAACAGGGTATCAGCCCCAGCATTTT.

Regarding this clone: One junction end disagrees with the germline gene, perhaps due to a read error. This chain connects TRBV7-9 to TRBJ2-7; no reliable D call. Germline-derived CDR1 and CDR2 are SEHNR and FQNEAQ (reference sequence). The CDR3 is 11 residues long. CDR3 in DNA: TGTGCCAGCAGCTCGATTGGGGATTTTAACTTC. Protein sequence: CASSSIGDFNF.